This T cell receptor (beta chain) was profiled in a study of vaccination effects on CD4 cells after COVID-19. Data came from immunoSEQ multiplex PCR; TCRdb stores just in-frame clones and leaves some out. The sample lists some 68,000 clones; under 75% were seen once. Concerning this clone: Its antigen is currently unknown. Within the sample, other DNA sequences also encode this same CDR3.

Under the ViraFEST assay, PBMC were stimulated with viral peptide pools so that antigen-specific CD4+ T cells expanded. Sequencing was performed afterwards. Having been cultured for about 10 days, the cells underwent CD4+ T cell isolation. The study found no prior SARS-CoV-2 infection in the vaccine recipients, who tested negative for nucleocapsid antibodies. Trimming pared 5 bases from V and 4 bases from J, leaving 3 bases between. Germline CDR1 reads SGHTA; CDR2 reads FQGTGA. CDR3 size: 12 residues. This sequence was found in a human donor who received a COVID-19 vaccine. The sample consisted of CD4+ T cells from PBMCs cultured with HCoV-OC43 spike peptides, taken before COVID-19 vaccination. Subset of the sample: HCoV-OC43 spike overlapping peptide pool stimulation. The chain recombines TRBV7-3 with TRBJ2-6; no clear D. In DNA, the CDR3 is TGTGCCAGCAGCCCCGGGGCCAACGTCCTGACTTTC. As protein: CASSPGANVLTF.